This T cell receptor beta chain was captured by sequencing in a study of OX40 agonist ivuxolimab in advanced cancers. Study-wide findings and caveats: More expanded clones were found, on average, in CD8+ than in CD4+ T cells.

V trimming: 5 bases; J trimming: 4 bases; junction bases outside the gene matches: 9. The germline gives CDR1 MNHEY, CDR2 SMNVEV (reference sequence). The CDR3 spans 15 residues. This clone was seen once. The antigen is undetermined. Data came from immunoSEQ multiplex PCR; TCRdb stores just in-frame clones and leaves some out. Altogether about 16,000 clones are present, approximately 84% being singletons, with the ten largest covering about 72%. The rearrangement joins TRBV27 to TRBJ1-2; 8 bases map to TRBD1. This clonotype was obtained from an adult with an advanced solid tumor such as melanoma, head and neck, liver or kidney cancer. The sample was CD4+ or CD8+ T cells sorted from blood, taken in a trial of the OX40 agonist ivuxolimab. The CDR3 DNA reads as TGTGCCAGCAGTCCCGCGACAGGGGTTTCCTATGGCTACACCTTC. Translation gives CASSPATGVSYGYTF.